A single sample is the source of the 13 T cell receptor beta chains below, sequenced in a study of response to subunit inactivated influenza vaccine. Using its own MiXCR run on the RT-PCR reads, TCRdb lists one record per CDR3 protein. The top ten hold approximately 10% of the sample, which has about 300,000 distinct CDR3 sequences, 22% seen once. The sequenced sample was PBMCs from blood, obtained less than 22 months after vaccination. Source of these receptors: a man between 50 and 69 years old who received an inactivated influenza vaccine.

The chain couples TRBV19 to TRBJ1-4, with D maybe TRBD1 (6 bases). Germline CDR1 and CDR2: LNHDA and SQIVND (reference sequence). This CDR3 has 14 residues. V dropped 8 bases and J dropped 3 bases, with 13 bases sitting between them. This CDR3 reads CASAQGPANEKLFF. CDR3 nucleotide sequence: TGTGCCAGTGCCCAGGGGCCGGCTAATGAAAAACTGTTTTTT.

This clonotype appeared a few times. This chain joins TRBV11-3 and TRBJ1-1; D ambiguous. CDR3 size: 14 residues. The germline V gene encodes CDR1 SGHNT and CDR2 YENEEA. Trimming took 0 bases from V and 1 from J, leaving 6 bases between them. The chain's CDR3 is CASSLDGRNTEAFF. DNA of the CDR3: TGTGCCAGCAGCTTAGATGGGAGGAACACTGAAGCTTTCTTT.

This chain connects TRBV12-3 or TRBV12-4 to TRBJ2-2, with D possibly being TRBD1 or TRBD2 (6 bases each). This CDR3 region has 17 residues. The V and J ends lost 6 bases and 5 bases respectively, with 22 bases between them. The CDR3 DNA reads as TGTGCCAGCAGACTGATGGGGGGCCCTGGGCGAACCGGGGAGCTGTTTTTT. Its protein product is CASRLMGGPGRTGELFF.

Notes on this clonotype: A read error may explain this, as a much larger clone is one base away. The chain couples TRBV24-1 to TRBJ1-1, with TRBD1 matching 8 bases. Germline-derived CDR1 and CDR2 are KGHDR and SFDVKD. Trimming removed 3 bases from V and 1 base from J; junction bases left unmatched: 0. This CDR3 region has 14 residues. This CDR3 is CATSDGQGNTEAFF. DNA for the CDR3: TGTGCCACCAGTGATGGACAGGGGAACACTGAAGCTTTCTTT.

The CDR3 protein is CASSQVAGRTEAFF. CDR3 bases: TGTGCCAGCAGCCAAGTAGCGGGTAGGACTGAAGCTTTCTTT. The rearrangement uses TRBV3-1 and TRBJ1-1; the D is unclear. CDR1 LGHDT and CDR2 YNNKEL come from the germline V gene (reference sequence). V dropped 1 base and J dropped 5 bases, with 11 bases sitting between them. The length of the CDR3 is 14 residues.

This clonotype was detected only a few times. The rearrangement joins TRBV30 to TRBJ1-1, with D unclear. The ends were cut back, 2 bases at V and 3 bases at J, with 7 bases in the middle. The CDR3 contains 12 residues. Germline-derived CDR1 and CDR2 are GTSNPN and SVGIG (reference sequence). In nucleotides, the CDR3 is TGTGCCTGGAGTCGGTGGGACACTGAAGCTTTCTTT. The encoded protein is CAWSRWDTEAFF.

The chain couples TRBV5-1 to TRBJ1-1, with D possibly TRBD1 on 5 matching bases. The CDR3 has 13 residues. V was shortened by 3 bases and J by 10 bases, with 16 bases between the two germline ends. Germline V gene lookup returns CDR1 SGHRS and CDR2 YFSETQ. The CDR3 loop is CASSWAGPMGAFF. The CDR3 DNA sequence: TGCGCCAGCAGCTGGGCAGGGCCCATGGGAGCTTTCTTT.

The V call is TRBV5-1, the J call TRBJ2-2, with 7 bases that match TRBD2. V lost 3 bases to trimming and J lost 0 bases; unmatched junction nucleotides: 8. This CDR3 has 17 residues. CDR1 is SGHRS, CDR2 YFSETQ, per germline. The CDR3 bases are TGCGCCAGCAGCTCGAAGATCGGGACTACGAACACCGGGGAGCTGTTTTTT. As protein: CASSSKIGTTNTGELFF.

This sequence joins TRBV29-1 and TRBJ1-2, with a weak D call TRBD1 (6 bases). The germline V gene encodes CDR1 SQVTM and CDR2 ANQGSEA. The length of the CDR3 is 12 residues. CDR3 bases: TGCACCATCGGGGGCGGTTTGGCTGGCTACACCTTC. Protein: CTIGGGLAGYTF.

The genes are TRBV10-3 and TRBJ2-6, with 9 bases identical to TRBD1. V lost 8 bases to trimming and J lost 0 bases; unmatched junction nucleotides: 5. This CDR3 is 16 amino acids long. Germline CDR1 reads ENHRY; CDR2 reads SYGVKD. In nucleotides, the CDR3 is TGTGCCATCTCCGGGACAGGGTTCTCTGGGGCCAACGTCCTGACTTTC. Protein: CAISGTGFSGANVLTF.

The chain couples TRBV29-1 to TRBJ1-2; 10 nucleotides agree with TRBD1. This CDR3 region has 15 residues. The germline V gene encodes CDR1 SQVTM and CDR2 ANQGSEA. V lost 0 bases and J lost 6; bases outside the gene matches: 7. The CDR3 sequence: CSVEDRRTGGDGYTF. The CDR3 region has the DNA TGCAGCGTTGAAGATCGAAGGACAGGGGGTGATGGCTACACCTTC.

This sequence joins TRBV5-1 and TRBJ1-2, with 9 positions matching TRBD1. Germline-derived CDR1 and CDR2 are SGHRS and YFSETQ. The CDR3 length is 15 residues. The trim removed 0 bases at V and 5 bases at J, leaving 5 bases unmatched. The CDR3 coding sequence is TGCGCCAGCAGCTTGGAGGGGACAGGGAAGTATGGCTACACCTTC. Amino acid sequence: CASSLEGTGKYGYTF.

This clonotype was seen a handful of times. The V and J genes are TRBV6-1 and TRBJ2-4, with 10 bases that match TRBD1. The germline V gene encodes CDR1 MNHNS and CDR2 SASEGT. This CDR3 is built from 16 residues. The V segment lost 4 bases and the J segment 2 bases; nucleotides outside the gene matches: 5. In DNA, the CDR3 is TGTGCCAGCAGTGTTCCGGGACAGGGGACCAAAAACATTCAGTACTTC. Translating gives CASSVPGQGTKNIQYF.